The clone carrying this TCR beta chain occurred many times. Its antigen is not identified. This record comes from a study of Graves' ophthalmopathy and Graves' hyperthyroidism. Study overall: Researchers obtained peripheral blood at initial diagnosis, before any treatment had begun.

CDR1 and CDR2 (germline): LNHDA, SQIVND (reference sequence). This CDR3 is built from 12 residues. The V end lost 2 bases, the J end lost 11 bases, and 10 bases lay between the germline ends. From RNA, the CDR3 regions of TCR beta chains were amplified and sequenced. RT-PCR was first run with HTBI primers, then multiplex PCR in a second round. TCRdb recomputed calls from the multiplex PCR reads with MiXCR, one row per CDR3 protein. The sample lists over 650,000 distinct CDR3 sequences, about 38% occurring once. Broader study findings: Blood was where most expanded thyroid clonotypes above 0.001 frequency also turned up.

The study excluded patients with other autoimmune diseases, uncontrolled infections, pregnancy or lactation. Sequenced: peripheral blood. This TCR came from an adult man with Graves' ophthalmopathy. The chain has TRBV19 and TRBJ1-5; D not resolved. CDR3 amino acids: CASSIKPGTQHF. CDR3 nucleotides: TGTGCCAGTAGTATAAAGCCAGGAACCCAGCATTTT.